This T cell receptor (beta chain) was recovered during a study of regulatory T cells in long-lasting Graves disease. Relying on iRepertoire HTBI primers and Arm-PCR of CDR3 regions, the team built TCR beta libraries. TCRdb recomputed calls from the multiplex PCR reads with MiXCR, one row per CDR3 protein. The table records about 440,000 distinct CDR3 sequences, under 15% of them present only once. Study-level points and caveats: Thyroid tissue went unstudied; only peripheral blood was examined. Newly diagnosed Graves' patients exceeded persistent ones in TCR diversity.

This clonotype appeared many times. Antigen specificity is unknown. This sample's time point: newly diagnosed GD, antithyroid drugs for less than 3 months. Extracted PBMC RNA gave rise to the TCR library. The sample was also linked to a second study, of T cells in Graves' hyperthyroidism and ophthalmopathy. From that second work: First-round RT-PCR targeting the TCR CDR3 was performed with the HTBI primer set. Peripheral blood also featured most of the thyroid clonotypes expanded above 0.001.

The sample was peripheral blood mononuclear cells (PBMCs), taken at new diagnosis, from a patient treated with antithyroid drugs. This TCR derives from a woman in her twenties or thirties with Graves disease.

CDR3 nucleotides: TGTGCCAGCAGTTACACGGGACAGAAATACTACGAGCAGTACTTC. This sequence encodes CASSYTGQKYYEQYF. The gene calls are TRBV6-2 or TRBV6-3 and TRBJ2-7; 7 bases agree with TRBD1. The CDR3 runs 15 residues. Germline V gene data show CDR1 as MNHEY and CDR2 as SVGEGT. V gave up 2 bases and J gave up 3 bases; unmatched junction bases: 7.